These T cell receptor beta chains were read from a single sample in a study of blood T cell repertoires in COVID-19. Some clones are missing from TCRdb's copy, which holds only in-frame ones; the method was immunoSEQ multiplex PCR. Among some 120,000 clones listed, 80% were seen once. Sequencing was performed on peripheral blood. Receptors originate from a human donor in a cohort sampled during active COVID-19. The CDR3 runs from the conserved cysteine through the conserved F or W. D genes are given only for firm matches. A clone size is listed for some rows: how often the clone was seen (once, few, many), or a class if it is expanded.

cdr3_aa cdr3_nt j_call v_call d_call clone_size
CASSHWTGVTEAFF TGTGCCAGCAGCCATTGGACAGGGGTTACTGAAGCTTTCTTT TRBJ1-1 TRBV3-1/TRBV3-2 TRBD1 -
CATRGDYWSSGNTIYF TGTGCCACCAGAGGGGACTACTGGAGCTCTGGAAACACCATATATTTT TRBJ1-3 TRBV15 - -
CASSLERAANEQFF TGTGCCAGCAGCTTAGAGCGTGCGGCCAATGAGCAGTTCTTC TRBJ2-1 TRBV11-2 - -
CASSNSGGARETQYF TGTGCCAGCAGTAATAGCGGGGGGGCCCGAGAGACCCAGTACTTC TRBJ2-5 TRBV7-2 TRBD2 -
CASRASGQGIVLTF TGTGCCAGTAGAGCCTCGGGACAGGGCATCGTCTTAACCTTT TRBJ1-3 TRBV19 TRBD1 -
CASSSRLNEKLFF TGTGCCAGCAGCTCCCGTCTTAATGAAAAACTGTTTTTT TRBJ1-4 TRBV7-8 - -
CASSSPTGDPSYEQYF TGTGCCAGCAGTTCCCCGACAGGAGACCCCTCCTACGAGCAGTACTTC TRBJ2-7 TRBV28 - -
CASRRGGRNYGYTF TGTGCCAGCAGACGGGGGGGCAGGAACTATGGCTACACCTTC TRBJ1-2 TRBV7-2 - -
CASSQEYRQGVSKAFF TGTGCCAGCAGCCAAGAGTACCGACAGGGGGTAAGCAAAGCTTTCTTT TRBJ1-1 TRBV4-2 TRBD1 few
CASSPDRAALRGNQPQHF TGTGCCAGCAGTCCTGACAGGGCGGCCTTGAGGGGCAATCAGCCCCAGCATTTT TRBJ1-5 TRBV2 TRBD1 once
CASSLGEGANYGYTF TGTGCCAGCAGCTTAGGGGAGGGGGCTAACTATGGCTACACCTTC TRBJ1-2 TRBV11-2 - few
CASSLGGKGYEQYF TGTGCCAGCAGCTTGGGAGGGAAAGGCTACGAGCAGTACTTC TRBJ2-7 TRBV5-4 - -
CASSYPGGRGTGELFF TGTGCCAGCAGTTATCCCGGGGGGAGGGGCACCGGGGAGCTGTTTTTT TRBJ2-2 TRBV28 TRBD2 many
CATSRDWAGPEQYF TGTGCCACCAGCAGAGATTGGGCCGGTCCCGAGCAGTACTTC TRBJ2-7 TRBV15 - few
CASSKKQGSETQYF TGTGCCAGCAGTAAAAAACAGGGGTCCGAGACCCAGTACTTC TRBJ2-5 TRBV28 TRBD1 -
CASSPPVGVRNTIYF TGTGCCAGCTCACCCCCAGTGGGCGTCAGAAACACCATATATTTT TRBJ1-3 TRBV18 - few
CASSRLRTGRTKNIQYF TGCGCCAGCAGCCGTCTTAGGACAGGGCGGACCAAAAACATTCAGTACTTC TRBJ2-4 TRBV4-1 TRBD1 -
CSVGLAVSTDTQYF TGCAGCGTGGGACTAGCGGTTAGCACAGATACGCAGTATTTT TRBJ2-3 TRBV29-1 TRBD2 -
CAWSVQERQNGYTF TGTGCCTGGAGTGTACAGGAACGACAGAATGGCTACACCTTC TRBJ1-2 TRBV30 - -
CASRSSGAPNTEAFF TGTGCCAGCAGATCGTCAGGGGCCCCGAACACTGAAGCTTTCTTT TRBJ1-1 TRBV27 - few
CSVEDRRRFEAFF TGCAGCGTTGAAGATCGGAGGAGATTCGAAGCTTTCTTT TRBJ1-1 TRBV29-1 - -
CASSPSSTGLSTEAFF TGTGCCAGCAGCCCGTCTTCGACAGGGCTGAGCACTGAAGCTTTCTTT TRBJ1-1 TRBV7-2 TRBD1 -
CASSQSAGSNEQFF TGTGCCAGCTCACAGTCAGCGGGATCCAATGAGCAGTTCTTC TRBJ2-1 TRBV18 TRBD2 -
CSVGRQNTEAFF TGCAGCGTTGGCCGACAGAACACTGAAGCTTTCTTT TRBJ1-1 TRBV29-1 - -
CATSKIQGYGYTF TGTGCCACCTCCAAGATTCAGGGCTATGGCTACACCTTC TRBJ1-2 TRBV12-3/TRBV12-4 - -
CASSQTGTGGNGYTF TGCGCCAGCAGCCAGACCGGGACAGGGGGCAATGGCTACACCTTC TRBJ1-2 TRBV4-3 TRBD1 -
CASSPGTGEKLFF TGTGCCAGCTCACCCGGGACAGGCGAAAAACTGTTTTTT TRBJ1-4 TRBV18 TRBD1 -
CASSITRTGGNYGYTF TGTGCCAGTAGTATAACCCGGACAGGGGGAAACTATGGCTACACCTTC TRBJ1-2 TRBV19 TRBD1 few
CASSIRGLGGYEQYF TGTGCCAGCAGTATCAGGGGCCTAGGAGGTTACGAGCAGTACTTC TRBJ2-7 TRBV5-6 - -
CASSPSGLAGERQYF TGTGCCAGCAGTCCCAGCGGACTGGCGGGAGAAAGGCAGTACTTC TRBJ2-7 TRBV6-2/TRBV6-3 TRBD2 -
CASSLFSPAYNEQFF TGTGCCAGCAGCTTGTTTTCGCCGGCCTACAATGAGCAGTTCTTC TRBJ2-1 TRBV5-6 - once
CASSQTVLRGPNQPQHF TGCGCCAGCAGCCAAACGGTACTCAGGGGCCCAAATCAGCCCCAGCATTTT TRBJ1-5 TRBV4-1 - many
CASSLGGSASSYNEQFF TGTGCCAGCAGCTTAGGAGGTAGCGCGAGCTCCTACAATGAGCAGTTCTTC TRBJ2-1 TRBV7-2 - -
CAWSPQGDSPLHF TGTGCCTGGAGTCCACAGGGGGATTCACCCCTCCACTTT TRBJ1-6 TRBV30 TRBD1 -
CASSRDRVGGYTF TGTGCCAGCAGCCGGGACAGGGTTGGCGGCTACACCTTC TRBJ1-2 TRBV7-9 TRBD1 -
CASRPGLETQYF TGTGCCAGCAGACCAGGGTTAGAGACCCAGTACTTC TRBJ2-5 TRBV28 - once
CAWIQGRGYGYTF TGTGCCTGGATACAGGGCCGGGGCTATGGCTACACCTTC TRBJ1-2 TRBV30 - few
CATSSERGLGYTF TGTGCCACCAGCAGTGAAAGAGGGCTCGGCTACACCTTC TRBJ1-2 TRBV15 - -
CASSHRDRASYSNQPQHF TGTGCCAGCAGTCACCGGGACAGGGCATCTTATAGCAATCAGCCCCAGCATTTT TRBJ1-5 TRBV28 TRBD1 -
CASSLEGTSGYEQYF TGTGCCAGCAGCTTAGAGGGGACTAGCGGGTACGAGCAGTACTTC TRBJ2-7 TRBV7-2 TRBD2 -